These 12 T cell receptor beta chains were sequenced from one sample in a study of T cell responses to AZD1222 COVID-19 vaccine. Method: immunoSEQ multiplex PCR; TCRdb's copy keeps in-frame clones and lacks some. Of about 190,000 clones in the sample, 90% to 95% were seen once. This specimen consisted of peripheral blood, obtained on day 0 of AZD1222 vaccination. The receptors come from an adult in good health.

This clone appeared once. The CDR3 DNA follows: TGTGCCAGCAGTTTATCCGGGGATGAAAAACTGTTTTTT. This sequence encodes CASSLSGDEKLFF. This chain connects TRBV28 to TRBJ1-4; D gene ambiguous. The V gene's germline CDR1 is MDHEN and CDR2 SYDVKM. Deletions cut 1 base from V and 6 bases from J, with 6 bases between. This CDR3 is 13 amino acids long.

V usage is TRBV13 and J usage is TRBJ2-2; 10 bases fit TRBD2. The CDR3 contains 16 residues. V shed 1 base and J 5 bases; nucleotides not matched to a gene: 4. Per germline, CDR1 PRHDT and CDR2 FYEKMQ (reference sequence). For the CDR3, the DNA is TGTGCCAGCAGCTTAGCGGCTAGCGGGAGAACCGGGGAGCTGTTTTTT. This gives the protein CASSLAASGRTGELFF.

V usage is TRBV27 and J usage is TRBJ2-2, with unresolved D. The length of the CDR3 is 17 residues. V was clipped by 6 bases and J by 0 bases, with 17 bases between them. Germline CDR1 MNHEY, CDR2 SMNVEV (reference sequence). Here the CDR3 DNA reads TGTGCCAGCAGCTGGGCCTCCTTTGGGGCGAACACCGGGGAGCTGTTTTTT. Residues: CASSWASFGANTGELFF.

CDR3 coding DNA: TGTGCCAGCAGTTTGGCGGGAGGGCTTTCCAGCTCCTACAATGAGCAGTTCTTC. Its translation: CASSLAGGLSSSYNEQFF. The chain employs TRBV28 and TRBJ2-1, with 9 positions matching TRBD2. CDR3 length: 18 residues. V was clipped by 3 bases and J by 0 bases; unmatched bases: 9. CDR1 and CDR2 (germline): MDHEN, SYDVKM.

The rearrangement links TRBV5-1 to TRBJ2-1, with D possibly being TRBD2 (6 bases). The CDR3 length is 17 residues. V was clipped by 4 bases and J by 5 bases, with 22 bases between them. Germline V gene lookup returns CDR1 SGHRS and CDR2 YFSETQ. CDR3 residues: CASSPEPPGTPNNEQFF. The CDR3 nucleotides are TGCGCCAGCAGCCCGGAGCCTCCAGGGACTCCCAACAATGAGCAGTTCTTC.

The chain recombines TRBV7-3 with TRBJ2-7; maybe TRBD1 (6 bases). Germline assignment: CDR1 SGHTA and CDR2 FQGTGA. The CDR3 runs 14 residues. The V and J ends lost 2 bases and 5 bases respectively, with 13 bases between them. The CDR3 sequence: CASSLSGQLNEQYF. DNA for the CDR3: TGTGCCAGCAGCTTATCAGGACAGCTCAACGAGCAGTACTTC.

V and J are TRBV28 and TRBJ2-7, with 9 bases aligning to TRBD2. The CDR3 totals 15 residues. V was clipped by 4 bases and J by 1 base; unmatched bases: 5. The germline V gene encodes CDR1 MDHEN and CDR2 SYDVKM. CDR3 amino acids: CASSSPTSGSYEQYF. CDR3 coding DNA: TGTGCCAGCAGTTCCCCGACTAGCGGTTCCTACGAGCAGTACTTC.

V and J are TRBV18 and TRBJ2-5; D is perhaps TRBD1 or TRBD2 (5 bases each). The CDR3 is 13 amino acids. Deletions cut 6 bases from V and 3 bases from J, with 11 bases between. Germline V gene lookup returns CDR1 KGHSH and CDR2 LQKENI. The CDR3 DNA reads as TGTGCCAGCTCTTCCGGGGCCAAAGAGACCCAGTACTTC. Translating gives CASSSGAKETQYF.

This rearrangement joins TRBV5-1 to TRBJ2-3; TRBD2 agrees at 8 bases. This CDR3 is 19 amino acids long. The germline gives CDR1 SGHRS, CDR2 YFSETQ. The V and J ends lost 0 bases and 3 bases, in that order; junction bases with no gene match: 15. The CDR3 here is CASSLETSGGGIGTDTQYF. CDR3 bases: TGCGCCAGCAGCTTGGAGACAAGCGGGGGCGGGATCGGTACAGATACGCAGTATTTT.

This chain joins TRBV24-1 and TRBJ2-1; the D gene is possibly TRBD1 (5 bases). The CDR3 loop spans 17 amino acids. Deletions cut 3 bases from V and 0 bases from J, with 14 bases between. Germline V gene lookup returns CDR1 KGHDR and CDR2 SFDVKD. CDR3 sequence reads: CATSDQGVPSSYNEQFF. The CDR3 DNA follows: TGTGCCACCAGTGATCAAGGGGTCCCCAGCTCCTACAATGAGCAGTTCTTC.

This chain joins TRBV6-5 and TRBJ2-2; TRBD2 aligns across 7 bases. The CDR3 is 16 residues long. Trimming at V came to 0 bases and at J to 4 bases, leaving 5 bases not matched to a gene. Looked up from germline, CDR1 is MNHEY and CDR2 is SVGAGI. The CDR3 DNA reads TGTGCCAGCAGTTACTCTGCCGGGGGGAGCACCGGGGAGCTGTTTTTT. Protein sequence: CASSYSAGGSTGELFF.

The J gene is TRBJ1-5, the V gene TRBV28; TRBD1 agrees at 7 bases. With V trimmed by 7 bases and J by 8 bases, 14 bases remained unmatched. Looked up from germline, CDR1 is MDHEN and CDR2 is SYDVKM. The CDR3 totals 15 residues. In DNA, the CDR3 is TGTGCCAGCAAACAAGGGGGCCCAACGGTAAAGCCCCAGCATTTT. Translation: CASKQGGPTVKPQHF.